The subject of this entry is one TCR beta chain. V was shortened by 7 bases and J by 6 bases, with 17 bases between the two germline ends. The CDR3 has 14 residues. Germline CDR1 SGHRS, CDR2 YFSETQ. In the original processing: Nucleated cell number was recorded as an estimate derived from reference gene primer amplification. The data were produced by immunoSEQ multiplex PCR, yet TCRdb's version contains in-frame clones alone and is incomplete. The DNA gave D and trimming, while V, J and clone size come from that table. The sample records fewer than 250,000 clones, 83% being singletons. The sample comes from a study of blood T cell repertoires in COVID-19. Whole-study context: PBMCs, B-cell-depleted T cells, or T cells provided the cDNA or gDNA that made up the material.

V is TRBV5-1 and J is TRBJ2-1; a weak D match, TRBD2 (6 bases). The TCR originated in a middle-aged woman with active or convalescent COVID-19. The sample comprised peripheral blood. CDR3 in amino acids: CASGPGAFFNEQFF. As DNA, the CDR3 is TGCGCCAGCGGGCCGGGAGCTTTCTTCAATGAGCAGTTCTTC.